This T cell receptor beta chain was recovered during a study of T cells expressing NK-cell markers. Study at large: All TCR beta repertoires analysed originated from sorted CD3+CD56+NKG2C+, CD3+CD56+NKG2C- and CD3+CD56-NKG2C+ T cells. Of eight sequenced donors, seven were HCMV-seropositive and one HCMV-seronegative.

TCRdb reprocessed the 5' RACE reads and stores each CDR3 protein as one record, lacking DNA. This sample's table reports approximately 440,000 distinct CDR3 sequences. As concerns this clonotype: The antigen remains unidentified.

Whole-study findings and limits: Dominant NKG2C+ clonotypes made up roughly 1.0-8% of CD8+ T cells in over five donors. In a few donors, dominant clonotypes made up about 25-65% of CD3+CD56-NKG2C+ cells.

This CDR3 is built from 13 residues. Germline CDR1 SGDLS, CDR2 YYNGEE. The sequence derives from a woman aged 50 to 60 in good health. Sequenced sample: blood T cells: a sorted CD56 or NKG2C T cell subset, CD4+ or CD8+ T cells, or bulk PBMC T cells (not recorded which). The V and J genes are TRBV9 and TRBJ2-1. The CDR3 spells CASSAQFSNEQFF. Together with reference TRBV9 and TRBJ2-1, the CDR3 gives the full variable domain: DSGVTQTPKHLITATGQRVTLRCSPRSGDLSVYWYQQSLDQGLQFLIQYYNGEERAKGNILERFSAQQFPDLHSELNLSSLELGDSALYFCASSAQFSNEQFFGPGTRLTVL.